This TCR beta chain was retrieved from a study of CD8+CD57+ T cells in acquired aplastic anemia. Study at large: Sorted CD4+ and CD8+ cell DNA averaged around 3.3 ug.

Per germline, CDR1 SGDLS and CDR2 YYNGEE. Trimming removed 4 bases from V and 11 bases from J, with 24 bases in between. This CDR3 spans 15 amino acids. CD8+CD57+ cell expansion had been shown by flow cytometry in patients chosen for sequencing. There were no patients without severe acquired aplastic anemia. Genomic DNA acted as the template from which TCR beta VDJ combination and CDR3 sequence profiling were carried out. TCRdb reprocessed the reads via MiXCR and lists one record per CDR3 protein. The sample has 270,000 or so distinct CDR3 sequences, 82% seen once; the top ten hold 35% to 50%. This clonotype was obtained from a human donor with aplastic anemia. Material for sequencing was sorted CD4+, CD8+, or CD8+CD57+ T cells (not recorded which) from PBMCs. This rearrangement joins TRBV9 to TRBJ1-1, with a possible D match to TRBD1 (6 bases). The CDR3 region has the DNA TGTGCCAGCAGCTTAGAGGTACAGAGGACAGATACGGCTTTCTTT. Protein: CASSLEVQRTDTAFF.